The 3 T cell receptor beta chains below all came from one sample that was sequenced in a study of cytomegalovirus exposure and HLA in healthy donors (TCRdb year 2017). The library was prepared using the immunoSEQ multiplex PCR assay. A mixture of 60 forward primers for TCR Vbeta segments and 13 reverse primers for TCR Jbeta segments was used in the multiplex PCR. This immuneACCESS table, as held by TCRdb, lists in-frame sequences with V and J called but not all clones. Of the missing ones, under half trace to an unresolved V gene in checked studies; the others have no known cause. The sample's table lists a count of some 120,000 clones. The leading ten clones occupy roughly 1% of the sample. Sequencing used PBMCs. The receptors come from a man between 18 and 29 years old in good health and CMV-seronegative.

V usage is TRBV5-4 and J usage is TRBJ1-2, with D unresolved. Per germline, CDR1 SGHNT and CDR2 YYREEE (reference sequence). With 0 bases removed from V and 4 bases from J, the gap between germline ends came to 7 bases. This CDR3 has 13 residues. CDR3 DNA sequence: TGTGCCAGCAGCTTGGACACAGTCTATGGCTACACCTTC. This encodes CASSLDTVYGYTF. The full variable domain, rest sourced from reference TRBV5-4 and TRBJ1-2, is ETGVTQSPTHLIKTRGQQVTLRCSSQSGHNTVSWYQQALGQGPQFIFQYYREEENGRGNFPPRFSGLQFPNYSSELNVNALELDDSALYLCASSLDTVYGYTFGSGTRLTVV.

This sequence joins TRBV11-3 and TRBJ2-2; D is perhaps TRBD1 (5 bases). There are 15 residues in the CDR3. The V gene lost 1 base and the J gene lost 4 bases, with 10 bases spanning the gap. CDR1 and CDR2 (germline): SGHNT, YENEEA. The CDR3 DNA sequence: TGTGCCAGCAGCTTAGGAAGGGGATTCACCGGGGAGCTGTTTTTT. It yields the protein CASSLGRGFTGELFF.

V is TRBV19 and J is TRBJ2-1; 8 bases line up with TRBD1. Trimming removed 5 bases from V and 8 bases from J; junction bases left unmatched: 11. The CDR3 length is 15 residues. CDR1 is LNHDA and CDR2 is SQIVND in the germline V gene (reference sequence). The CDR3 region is CASSLRDRSLDEQFF. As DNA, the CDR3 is TGTGCCAGTAGTCTCCGGGACAGGAGCTTGGATGAGCAGTTCTTC.